This T cell receptor (beta chain) emerged from a study of regulatory T cells in long-lasting Graves disease. Through Arm-PCR of CDR3 regions and iRepertoire HTBI primers, TCR beta libraries were built. TCRdb re-called the multiplex PCR reads with MiXCR, one entry per CDR3 protein. The data show about 420,000 distinct CDR3 sequences, with 16% seen just once and 20% to 25% held by the top ten. In this sample, this clonotype turned up many times. The germline CDR1 and CDR2 sequences are MNHNS and SASEGT. CDR3 length equals 14 residues. J was trimmed by 4 bases and V by 6 bases; bases with no gene match: 8. Described time point: newly diagnosed GD, antithyroid drugs for less than 3 months. PBMC-extracted RNA yielded the TCR library. The sample was also linked to a second study, of T cells in Graves' hyperthyroidism and ophthalmopathy. That work adds: The TCR CDR3 first-round RT-PCR relied on the HTBI primer set.

This sequence was found in a woman between 18 and 30 years old with Graves disease. Sequenced material: peripheral blood mononuclear cells (PBMCs), taken at new diagnosis, from a patient treated with antithyroid drugs. The chain combines TRBV6-1 with TRBJ2-7; 8 bases map to TRBD1. The CDR3, as DNA: TGTGCCAGCAGCCACGGCAGGGGGCTTTACGAGCAGTACTTC. As protein: CASSHGRGLYEQYF.